These 12 T cell receptor beta chains were all obtained from the same sample, sequenced in a study of control samples from healthy donors and cancer patients (dated by TCRdb to 2018 to 2020). Libraries came from the immunoSEQ multiplex PCR assay. The table was pulled from immuneACCESS by TCRdb, which kept in-frame rearrangements only. Such tables lose some clones; where checked, under half of the loss comes from unresolved V genes, and the rest has no known cause. The sample has over 150,000 clones on record, more than 85% of them singletons. Just over 2% of the sample is taken by the ten largest. Sequenced input: blood. Every receptor here comes from a woman between 35 and 50 years old in good health.

V gene TRBV3-1 (or the pseudogene TRBV3-2) combines with J gene TRBJ2-3; perhaps TRBD2 as D (5 bases). Per germline, CDR1 LGHDT and CDR2 YNNKEL (reference sequence). V lost 0 bases and J lost 8, with 15 bases in between. CDR3 length: 15 amino acids. DNA for the CDR3: TGTGCCAGCAGCCAAGACCTGACACTGGGAGTTACGCAGTATTTT. It yields the protein CASSQDLTLGVTQYF.

The chain recombines TRBV5-4 with TRBJ1-2; 11 bases map to TRBD1. The CDR3 spans 16 residues. Germline assignment: CDR1 SGHNT and CDR2 YYREEE (reference sequence). V was clipped by 4 bases and J by 8 bases; unmatched bases: 13. In DNA, the CDR3 is TGTGCCAGCAGCCCCATCTCTAAGGACAGGGGGCTCGGCTACACCTTC. Protein sequence: CASSPISKDRGLGYTF.

The chain joins TRBV5-4 to TRBJ2-3, with D tentatively TRBD1 or TRBD2 (6 bases each). This CDR3 has 16 amino acids. V lost 0 bases and J lost 4, with 15 bases in between. Germline V gene lookup returns CDR1 SGHNT and CDR2 YYREEE (reference sequence). In nucleotides, the CDR3 is TGTGCCAGCAGCTTGGGGGGGGCCAACCGCGCAGATACGCAGTATTTT. Its translation: CASSLGGANRADTQYF.

This clone was observed a single time. The V gene is TRBV19, the J gene TRBJ1-2; D remains ambiguous. CDR1 and CDR2 (germline): LNHDA, SQIVND (reference sequence). This CDR3 has 11 amino acids. V lost 3 bases and J lost 3, with 2 bases in between. The CDR3 region is CASSMDYGYTF. The CDR3 DNA sequence: TGTGCCAGTAGTATGGACTATGGCTACACCTTC.

CDR3: CASSLDSRIPNEQFF. The CDR3 DNA reads as TGTGCCAGCAGCTTAGACTCCCGGATCCCGAATGAGCAGTTCTTC. The gene calls are TRBV5-4 and TRBJ2-1; no clear D. The CDR3 contains 15 residues. CDR1 is SGHNT, CDR2 YYREEE, per germline (reference sequence). Trimming took off 2 bases at V and 7 bases at J, with 16 bases between the two ends.

The V call is TRBV5-1, the J call TRBJ2-1; D may correspond to TRBD1 or TRBD2 (5 bases each). Germline CDR1 is SGHRS and CDR2 is YFSETQ. V shed 10 bases and J shed 4 bases, with 18 bases lying between them. CDR3 length: 14 amino acids. The DNA of the CDR3 is TGCGCCCGGGGCGGCTTAAGTCCTTACAATGAGCAGTTCTTC. As protein: CARGGLSPYNEQFF. The complete variable domain, with remaining parts taken from reference TRBV5-1 and TRBJ2-1, reads KAGVTQTPRYLIKTRGQQVTLSCSPISGHRSVSWYQQTPGQGLQFLFEYFSETQRNKGNFPGRFSGRQFSNSRSEMNVSTLELGDSALYLCARGGLSPYNEQFFGPGTRLTVL.

The V call is TRBV14, the J call TRBJ1-3; 9 nucleotides line up with TRBD1. Germline values: CDR1 SGHDN, CDR2 FVKESK. The V segment lost 4 bases and the J segment 3 bases; nucleotides outside the gene matches: 4. The CDR3 sequence is 15 residues long. The CDR3: CASSLGTGSGNTIYF. The CDR3 bases are TGTGCCAGCAGCCTTGGGACAGGGAGTGGAAACACCATATATTTT.

The V call is TRBV27, the J call TRBJ2-7; 7 bases fit TRBD1. Germline CDR1 and CDR2: MNHEY and SMNVEV (reference sequence). The CDR3 has 15 residues. With 1 base clipped from V and 2 bases from J, the junction kept 5 bases outside the gene matches. The CDR3 protein is CASSLFGDSPYEQYF. As DNA, the CDR3 is TGTGCCAGCAGTTTATTCGGGGACAGTCCCTACGAGCAGTACTTC.

This chain uses TRBV6-1 with TRBJ1-5; D ambiguous. V was cut by 1 base and J by 0 bases, with 10 bases left in between. CDR3 length equals 16 residues. Germline V gives CDR1 MNHNS, CDR2 SASEGT. The CDR3 here is CASSEVSVYSNQPQHF. The CDR3 nucleotides read TGTGCCAGCAGTGAAGTCAGTGTCTATAGCAATCAGCCCCAGCATTTT.

This clone turned up a few times. The chain couples TRBV9 to TRBJ2-7; 8 bases are shared with TRBD2. This CDR3 is 16 amino acids long. J gave up 7 bases and V 6 bases, and 18 bases lay outside the gene matches. The germline CDR1 and CDR2 sequences are SGDLS and YYNGEE. Written as DNA, the CDR3 is TGTGCCAGCACAAACGTCAGATGGCGGGGGGCCTGGGAGCAGTACTTC. Protein: CASTNVRWRGAWEQYF.

The V call is TRBV3-1 (or the pseudogene TRBV3-2), the J call TRBJ1-6, with 8 bases matching TRBD1. In germline, CDR1 is LGHDT, CDR2 YNNKEL (reference sequence). The J segment lost 4 bases and the V segment lost 4 bases, leaving 3 bases of the junction unmatched. CDR3 size: 15 residues. Here the CDR3 reads CASSPRTGYNSPLHF. The CDR3 DNA follows: TGTGCCAGCAGCCCAAGGACAGGGTATAATTCACCCCTCCACTTT.

This rearrangement joins TRBV5-1 to TRBJ1-1; 7 positions agree with TRBD1. The CDR3 consists of 13 residues. With V trimmed by 4 bases and J by 5 bases, 5 bases remained unmatched. Germline CDR1 reads SGHRS; CDR2 reads YFSETQ. The CDR3 DNA follows: TGCGCCAGCAGCACGACAGGGAGGACTGAAGCTTTCTTT. Amino acid sequence: CASSTTGRTEAFF.